The source of this TCR beta chain is a study of CD8+ T cells in alopecia areata. About the research overall: Treated patients took oral tofacitinib at 5 to 10 mg twice daily. Broader study findings: During tofacitinib treatment, many expanded lesional clones remained in scalp and blood. Scalp clonality decreased significantly with tofacitinib, and so did expanded CD8+ clones among the top 100.

A note on this clone: Its antigen remains unidentified.

This sample's treatment: oral pan-JAK inhibitor, 5-10 mg twice daily. The CDR3 contains 12 residues. Germline V gene sequence: CDR1 SEHNR, CDR2 FQNEAQ (reference sequence). Deletions cut 5 bases from V and 5 bases from J, with 9 bases between. The authors extracted RNA and reverse transcribed it into cDNA as the sequencing template. Repertoires were generated with immunoSEQ multiplex PCR, while TCRdb's copy carries only in-frame clones and drops some. The sample lists some 180,000 clones, less than 70% occurring once. The specimen comprised CD8+ T cells sorted from blood, sampled at week 24, from a patient treated with tofacitinib. This chain connects TRBV7-9 to TRBJ1-1; a possible D gene is TRBD1 (5 bases). The receptor was isolated from a human donor with alopecia areata. CDR3 amino acids: CASSPAGTEAFF. The CDR3, as DNA: TGTGCCAGCAGCCCTGCAGGGACTGAAGCTTTCTTT.